The clone carrying this T cell receptor (beta chain) showed up just once. As yet, its antigen is unknown. The entry originates in a study of graft-versus-host responses after intestinal transplantation. The J segment lost 7 bases and the V segment lost 0 bases, leaving 10 bases of the junction unmatched. Germline CDR1 and CDR2: MGHDK and SYGVNS. This CDR3 has 17 residues. Data came from immunoSEQ multiplex PCR; TCRdb stores just in-frame clones and leaves some out. The table has tens of thousands of clones, roughly 95% seen once. Study-level points and caveats: Peak GvH clone levels in circulation were associated with early post-transplant HvG declines.

The V and J genes are TRBV25-1 and TRBJ2-2, with TRBD2 identical over 8 bases. The TCR sequence derives from a human donor who was the organ donor for an intestinal transplant. The sample in question was unstimulated CD8+ T cells sorted from spleen or lymph node cells, obtained before transplant. As DNA, the CDR3 is TGTGCCAGCAGTGAATACTTCGGCCGGGGGGGTAACGGGGAGCTGTTTTTT. It yields the protein CASSEYFGRGGNGELFF.